This T cell receptor (beta chain) stems from a study of T cell responses to AZD1222 COVID-19 vaccine (dated by TCRdb to about 2021). A note on the overall study: TCR sequencing was performed for about 250 trial participants, of whom about 200 were given two doses of AZD1222 and approximately 26 were given two doses of MenACWY control vaccine. Trial participants were enrolled by age into subgroups of 18-55, 56-69 and 70-plus years, and about 150, 27 and 61 TCR-sequenced participants, respectively, were included in these subgroups. What the study reported, not specific to this receptor: Most participants were white British and females outnumbered males, and the authors suggested that clonal diversity may have been underestimated. After two AZD1222 doses, both the breadth and the depth of spike-specific TCRs were significantly higher than at day 0 and than in MenACWY recipients. In the small 56-69-year group, the increase in depth fell short of significance, most likely because of low power. Reportedly, almost half of the unique spike-specific TCRs recognized epitopes lying outside the regions that are mutated in the B.1.351 and B.1.1.7 variants. Conclusions about previously exposed vaccinees are limited because only five to seven AZD1222 recipients were SARS-CoV-2 seropositive at baseline. Because no day 14 peak-response samples were available, the repertoires could be characterized only after the peak T cell response. CD4 TCRs associated with the vaccine covered the entire spike protein, and the dominant responses were in regions 160-218 and 743-854.

Regarding this clone: Its antigen remains unidentified. No base qualities exist here, and no much larger clone lies one base off it.

CDR1 is given as GTSNPN and CDR2 as SVGIG, both from the germline V gene (reference sequence). The CDR3 spans 14 residues, from the cysteine through the phenylalanine. Left in the record is the CDR3 DNA by itself, 42 bases read in frame from the first base. The junction shows trimming of 3 bases on V and 7 bases on J, plus 13 bases between the germline ends. The CDR3 regions of human TCRbeta chains were subjected to immunosequencing. The study's processing was this. TCRs in the repertoires were compared against a reference library of SARS-CoV-2-specific TCRs that had been generated with the MIRA antigen-specificity platform. Breadth meant the fraction of unique TCRs that were SARS-CoV-2-associated, whereas depth meant the fraction of total T cells that were SARS-CoV-2-associated. Using the MIRA data, each spike-specific TCR was mapped to the spike region that the TCR reacts to and placed in a CD4 or CD8 class. Log10-transformed breadth and depth values were compared by one-way ANOVA with Sidak's multiple comparisons tests. The table was pulled from immuneACCESS by TCRdb, which kept in-frame rearrangements only. Such tables lose some clones; where checked, under half of the loss comes from unresolved V genes, and the rest has no known cause. The D gene and trimming were derived from the DNA, and the V and J assignments and clone size from that table. The sample table holds approximately 120,000 clones, of which roughly 90% were seen once. Roughly 13% of the sample is taken by the ten largest.

The sample's time point label is to be understood as: baseline before first vaccination. The sample's treatment or condition label is to be understood as: meningococcal conjugate vaccine given as trial control. Vaccinee samples came from UK trials COV001 and COV002, including a single-blind randomized controlled phase 2/3 trial of AZD1222 (ChAdOx1 nCoV-19) in healthy adults. For TCRbeta chain sequencing, PBMC samples were collected from trial participants at day 0 and at day 28 after the second dose. The clonotype comes from an adult in good health. This chain is built from TRBV30 and TRBJ1-6; matching of 5 bases hints at TRBD1 as the D gene. Sequenced here: peripheral blood, sampled on day 0 of MenACWY control vaccination. CDR3 region: CAWSVGEGNSPLHF. The nucleotides read TGTGCCTGGAGCGTCGGTGAGGGGAATTCACCCCTCCACTTT.